The rows below give T cell receptor beta chains drawn from one sample of a study of radiotherapy plus CTLA-4 blockade in lung cancer. Generated by immunoSEQ multiplex PCR, the TCRdb table keeps only in-frame clones and is missing some. The sample carries about 54,000 clones, roughly 80% recorded once. Specimen: peripheral blood, collected from a patient treated with radiotherapy plus ipilimumab. The receptors originated from a human donor with non-small cell lung cancer who had a partial response to radiotherapy plus ipilimumab. Each CDR3 is given with its conserved first and last residue. Fields, in order: CDR3 protein, CDR3 DNA, J gene, D gene, V gene, clone size. The D gene is left open where the match is weak. Expanded clones get a size class; other rows say once, few or many, or leave the size out.

CDR3aa: CAAGTGSSYEQYF; CDR3nt: TGTGCAGCCGGGACAGGGAGCTCCTACGAGCAGTACTTC; j_gene: TRBJ2-7; d_gene: TRBD1; v_gene: TRBV19; abundance: -
CDR3aa: CASSQVGQGAPRTGSFF; CDR3nt: -; j_gene: TRBJ1-1; d_gene: -; v_gene: TRBV4-1; abundance: -
CDR3aa: CASSFVRGGEFTDTQYF; CDR3nt: TGTGCCAGCAGCTTCGTTCGAGGGGGCGAGTTCACAGATACGCAGTATTTT; j_gene: TRBJ2-3; d_gene: TRBD1; v_gene: TRBV11-1; abundance: -
CDR3aa: CASSVEASGGLEEQFF; CDR3nt: TGTGCCAGCAGCGTAGAGGCTAGCGGGGGATTGGAAGAGCAGTTCTTC; j_gene: TRBJ2-1; d_gene: TRBD2; v_gene: TRBV9; abundance: -
CDR3aa: CASSQDRLAHETQYF; CDR3nt: TGCGCCAGCAGCCAAGACCGGCTAGCCCACGAGACCCAGTACTTC; j_gene: TRBJ2-5; d_gene: -; v_gene: TRBV5-4; abundance: -
CDR3aa: CASSTGLVSGNTIYF; CDR3nt: TGTGCCAGTTCGACAGGGCTAGTCTCTGGAAACACCATATATTTT; j_gene: TRBJ1-3; d_gene: TRBD1; v_gene: TRBV19; abundance: -
CDR3aa: CASSYFSADTQYF; CDR3nt: TGTGCCAGCAGTTACTTTTCAGCAGATACGCAGTATTTT; j_gene: TRBJ2-3; d_gene: -; v_gene: TRBV6-6; abundance: -
CDR3aa: CASRSIGDRGTDTQYF; CDR3nt: TGTGCCAGCAGATCTATAGGGGACAGGGGCACAGATACGCAGTATTTT; j_gene: TRBJ2-3; d_gene: TRBD1; v_gene: TRBV5-6; abundance: -
CDR3aa: CATSRVIGEGTYEQYF; CDR3nt: TGTGCCACCAGCAGAGTAATTGGGGAGGGAACCTACGAGCAGTACTTC; j_gene: TRBJ2-7; d_gene: TRBD2; v_gene: TRBV15; abundance: -
CDR3aa: CASSADSLATNEKLFF; CDR3nt: TGCGCCAGCAGCGCGGACAGTCTAGCAACTAATGAAAAACTGTTTTTT; j_gene: TRBJ1-4; d_gene: -; v_gene: TRBV5-1; abundance: -
CDR3aa: CASSRGGGPYNEQFF; CDR3nt: TGTGCCAGCAGCCGAGGGGGAGGGCCCTACAATGAGCAGTTCTTC; j_gene: TRBJ2-1; d_gene: -; v_gene: TRBV5-4; abundance: -
CDR3aa: CASSNTGGETQYF; CDR3nt: TGTGCCAGTAGTAATACAGGGGGAGAGACCCAGTACTTC; j_gene: TRBJ2-5; d_gene: TRBD1; v_gene: TRBV19; abundance: -
CDR3aa: CASSLFGGPAYEQYF; CDR3nt: TGTGCCAGCAGCTTATTCGGGGGGCCCGCCTACGAGCAGTACTTC; j_gene: TRBJ2-7; d_gene: -; v_gene: TRBV11-2; abundance: -
CDR3aa: CASSRVRTGGQETQYF; CDR3nt: TGTGCCAGCAGCCGGGTCAGGACAGGGGGCCAAGAGACCCAGTACTTC; j_gene: TRBJ2-5; d_gene: TRBD1; v_gene: TRBV5-6; abundance: -
CDR3aa: CASSLDLRTGRVLEQYF; CDR3nt: TGTGCCAGCAGCTTGGACCTGAGGACAGGGCGGGTATTGGAGCAGTACTTC; j_gene: TRBJ2-7; d_gene: TRBD1; v_gene: TRBV5-6; abundance: -
CDR3aa: CASSGRGRGEKLFF; CDR3nt: TGCGCCAGCAGTGGCAGGGGGCGCGGTGAAAAACTGTTTTTT; j_gene: TRBJ1-4; d_gene: TRBD1; v_gene: TRBV10-2; abundance: -
CDR3aa: CASSVRDRERPPNSPLHF; CDR3nt: TGTGCCAGCAGTGTCCGGGACAGGGAGCGCCCTCCTAATTCACCCCTCCACTTT; j_gene: TRBJ1-6; d_gene: TRBD1; v_gene: TRBV6-1; abundance: few
CDR3aa: CASSVLAGGTDTQYF; CDR3nt: TGTGCCAGCAGTGTACTAGCGGGGGGCACAGATACGCAGTATTTT; j_gene: TRBJ2-3; d_gene: TRBD2; v_gene: TRBV6-1; abundance: -
CDR3aa: CASSPSGGAIAGELFF; CDR3nt: TGTGCCTCATCCCCCAGCGGGGGGGCAATTGCCGGGGAGCTGTTTTTT; j_gene: TRBJ2-2; d_gene: TRBD2; v_gene: TRBV5-5; abundance: -
CDR3aa: CASSLPGQGVADTQYF; CDR3nt: TGTGCCAGCAGCTTGCCGGGACAGGGGGTGGCAGATACGCAGTATTTT; j_gene: TRBJ2-3; d_gene: TRBD1; v_gene: TRBV5-4; abundance: -
CDR3aa: CASSPPQGEAGNTIYF; CDR3nt: TGTGCCAGCAGCCCACCACAGGGGGAGGCTGGAAACACCATATATTTT; j_gene: TRBJ1-3; d_gene: TRBD1; v_gene: TRBV4-2; abundance: -
CDR3aa: CASRDREFSHEQYF; CDR3nt: TGTGCCAGCCGCGACAGGGAATTTAGCCACGAGCAGTACTTC; j_gene: TRBJ2-7; d_gene: TRBD1; v_gene: TRBV2; abundance: -
CDR3aa: CASSFRETQYF; CDR3nt: TGTGCCAGCAGTTTCCGGGAGACCCAGTACTTC; j_gene: TRBJ2-5; d_gene: -; v_gene: TRBV27; abundance: -
CDR3aa: CASSLRPSGNEQFF; CDR3nt: TGTGCCAGCAGTTTGAGGCCCTCTGGGAATGAGCAGTTCTTC; j_gene: TRBJ2-1; d_gene: -; v_gene: TRBV28; abundance: -
CDR3aa: CASSYSSYYGYTF; CDR3nt: TGTGCCAGCAGTTACTCCTCCTACTATGGCTACACCTTC; j_gene: TRBJ1-2; d_gene: -; v_gene: TRBV6-6; abundance: -
CDR3aa: CASSLSSFSPLHF; CDR3nt: TGTGCCAGCAGTTTAAGTAGCTTCTCACCCCTCCACTTT; j_gene: TRBJ1-6; d_gene: -; v_gene: TRBV27; abundance: -
CDR3aa: CASSTNRKGAANNQPQHF; CDR3nt: TGTGCCAGTAGTACCAACAGAAAGGGGGCAGCTAACAATCAGCCCCAGCATTTT; j_gene: TRBJ1-5; d_gene: TRBD1; v_gene: TRBV19; abundance: -
CDR3aa: CASSGLDRGRITDTQYF; CDR3nt: TGTGCCAGCAGTGGACTTGACAGGGGGCGTATAACAGATACGCAGTATTTT; j_gene: TRBJ2-3; d_gene: TRBD1; v_gene: TRBV2; abundance: few
CDR3aa: CASRKPGTGGAGTEAFF; CDR3nt: TGCGCCAGCAGAAAACCCGGGACAGGGGGCGCGGGGACTGAAGCTTTCTTT; j_gene: TRBJ1-1; d_gene: TRBD1; v_gene: TRBV4-1; abundance: few
CDR3aa: CATTSGTQSYEQYF; CDR3nt: TGTGCCACCACCTCAGGGACTCAATCCTACGAGCAGTACTTC; j_gene: TRBJ2-7; d_gene: -; v_gene: TRBV10-3; abundance: -
CDR3aa: CASSLPLIDSSYEQYF; CDR3nt: TGTGCCAGCAGTTTACCCCTAATCGATAGCTCCTACGAGCAGTACTTC; j_gene: TRBJ2-7; d_gene: -; v_gene: TRBV28; abundance: -
CDR3aa: CASTLGAGTWSGANVLTF; CDR3nt: TGTGCCAGCACCTTAGGGGCCGGGACTTGGTCTGGGGCCAACGTCCTGACTTTC; j_gene: TRBJ2-6; d_gene: -; v_gene: TRBV7-9; abundance: -
CDR3aa: CASSWVAGGSTDTQYF; CDR3nt: TGTGCCAGCAGCTGGGTAGCGGGGGGGAGCACAGATACGCAGTATTTT; j_gene: TRBJ2-3; d_gene: TRBD2; v_gene: TRBV5-4; abundance: -
CDR3aa: CASSLAQGEQYF; CDR3nt: TGCGCCAGCAGCTTGGCACAGGGCGAGCAGTACTTC; j_gene: TRBJ2-7; d_gene: -; v_gene: TRBV5-1; abundance: -
CDR3aa: CASRPGDRGETQYF; CDR3nt: TGTGCCAGCAGACCCGGGGACAGGGGTGAGACCCAGTACTTC; j_gene: TRBJ2-5; d_gene: TRBD1; v_gene: TRBV7-2; abundance: -
CDR3aa: CASSRQVLGTEAFF; CDR3nt: TGTGCCAGCAGTCGACAGGTCTTAGGGACTGAAGCTTTCTTT; j_gene: TRBJ1-1; d_gene: -; v_gene: TRBV6-6; abundance: once
CDR3aa: CSATDRDKNIQYF; CDR3nt: TGCAGCGCAACTGACAGGGACAAAAACATTCAGTACTTC; j_gene: TRBJ2-4; d_gene: TRBD1; v_gene: TRBV29-1; abundance: -
CDR3aa: CASSLAIGGKDEQYF; CDR3nt: TGTGCCAGCAGCTTAGCCATCGGGGGGAAGGACGAGCAGTACTTC; j_gene: TRBJ2-7; d_gene: TRBD2; v_gene: TRBV7-9; abundance: few
CDR3aa: CASTPGKNIQYF; CDR3nt: TGTGCCAGCACGCCGGGAAAAAACATTCAGTACTTC; j_gene: TRBJ2-4; d_gene: -; v_gene: TRBV2; abundance: -
CDR3aa: CASSSRDKTLEQYF; CDR3nt: TGTGCCAGCAGCTCCCGGGACAAAACTCTCGAGCAGTACTTC; j_gene: TRBJ2-7; d_gene: -; v_gene: TRBV13; abundance: -
CDR3aa: CASNPDNTSTDTQYF; CDR3nt: TGTGCCAGCAACCCGGACAACACTAGCACAGATACGCAGTATTTT; j_gene: TRBJ2-3; d_gene: -; v_gene: TRBV7-9; abundance: -
CDR3aa: CASKETDREGTEAFF; CDR3nt: TGTGCCAGCAAGGAAACGGACAGGGAAGGAACTGAAGCTTTCTTT; j_gene: TRBJ1-1; d_gene: TRBD1; v_gene: TRBV5-8; abundance: -
CDR3aa: CASSTVGQGGGYTF; CDR3nt: TGTGCCAGTAGCACGGTGGGACAGGGAGGTGGCTACACCTTC; j_gene: TRBJ1-2; d_gene: TRBD1; v_gene: TRBV19; abundance: -